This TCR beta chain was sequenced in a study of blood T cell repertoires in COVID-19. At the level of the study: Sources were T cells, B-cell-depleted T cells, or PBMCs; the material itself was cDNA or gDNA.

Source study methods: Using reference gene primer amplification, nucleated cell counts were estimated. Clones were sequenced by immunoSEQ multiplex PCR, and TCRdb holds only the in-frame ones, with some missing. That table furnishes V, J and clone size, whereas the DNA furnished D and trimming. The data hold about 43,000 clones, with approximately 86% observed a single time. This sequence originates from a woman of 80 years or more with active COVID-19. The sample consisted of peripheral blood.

The CDR3 DNA reads as TGTGCCAGCAGTCTCCAATCACACACGACTAGCGGACAGATCGAGCAGTACTTC. It translates to CASSLQSHTTSGQIEQYF. This chain links TRBV27 with TRBJ2-7; 9 nucleotides line up with TRBD2. The germline V gene has CDR1 MNHEY and CDR2 SMNVEV (reference sequence). The CDR3 has 18 amino acids. V lost 5 bases and J lost 6; bases outside the gene matches: 20.